One sample yielded the 19 T cell receptor beta chains listed below, sequenced in a study of CD8 T cells in ankylosing spondylitis. TCRdb reprocessed the 5' RACE reads via MiXCR and lists one record per CDR3 protein. The data hold approximately 140,000 distinct CDR3 sequences, with 44% observed a single time. Sample: synovial fluid, either unsorted or a sorted T cell fraction (not recorded which). All receptors come from a male donor with ankylosing spondylitis.

This chain links TRBV4-2 with TRBJ2-1; TRBD2 agrees at 8 bases. The CDR3 loop spans 17 amino acids. Germline V lookup: CDR1 LGHNA, CDR2 YNFKEQ. V was clipped by 4 bases and J by 1 base; unmatched bases: 9. CDR3 residues: CASSPRLGGGSYNEQFF. CDR3 DNA sequence: TGTGCCAGCAGCCCACGACTGGGCGGGGGGTCCTACAATGAGCAGTTCTTC.

This clonotype was recorded only once. V gene TRBV11-2 combines with J gene TRBJ2-7; 11 bases line up with TRBD2. Germline V gene data show CDR1 as SGHAT and CDR2 as FQNNGV. Trimming at V came to 5 bases and at J to 0 bases, leaving 3 bases not matched to a gene. The CDR3 consists of 15 residues. CDR3 DNA: TGTGCCAGCAGCACGACTAGCGGGGCCTCCTACGAGCAGTACTTC. Amino acids: CASSTTSGASYEQYF.

This clonotype was detected a few times. This rearrangement joins TRBV20-1 to TRBJ2-7, with 7 bases fitting TRBD2. The CDR3 has 13 residues. The germline V gene encodes CDR1 DFQATT and CDR2 SNEGSKA (reference sequence). V lost 5 bases to trimming and J lost 2 bases; unmatched junction nucleotides: 6. The CDR3 DNA follows: TGCAGTGCTCCAGCGGGACTAACCTACGAGCAGTACTTC. Protein: CSAPAGLTYEQYF.

V usage is TRBV18 and J usage is TRBJ2-4, with D possibly being TRBD2 (6 bases). The CDR3 is 14 residues long. Trimming shortened V by 3 bases and J by 4 bases, and 10 bases separated the two germline ends. Germline CDR1 is KGHSH and CDR2 is LQKENI. The CDR3 nucleotides read TGTGCCAGCTCACCGGGGGGACGAAAAAACATTCAGTACTTC. Translated: CASSPGGRKNIQYF.

This chain connects TRBV29-1 to TRBJ2-1; 7 nucleotides line up with TRBD2. Germline CDR1 and CDR2: SQVTM and ANQGSEA. V shed 4 bases, J shed 1 base, and the junction held 4 bases outside the gene matches. The CDR3 is 14 amino acids. In DNA, the CDR3 is TGCAGCGTTGGCGGGAGTGGGTCCTACAATGAGCAGTTCTTC. Residues: CSVGGSGSYNEQFF.

This clonotype was seen a handful of times. The chain is built from TRBV10-3 and TRBJ1-3; 7 bases map to TRBD1. The CDR3 runs 15 residues. From germline, CDR1 is ENHRY and CDR2 SYGVKD. J lost 0 bases, V lost 11 bases, and 10 bases had no gene match. CDR3 DNA: TGTGCCGTTGGGAGTACAGGGGTCTCTGGAAACACCATATATTTT. Its protein product is CAVGSTGVSGNTIYF.

This chain connects TRBV6-1 to TRBJ2-5, with TRBD2 identical over 11 bases. V gave up 5 bases and J gave up 1 base; unmatched junction bases: 18. This CDR3 is 20 amino acids long. Per the germline V gene, CDR1 is MNHNS and CDR2 is SASEGT. The CDR3 bases are TGTGCCAGCAGTCGAAGGGACTTCTCTACCGGGACTAGCGGCCAAGAGACCCAGTACTTC. Its translation: CASSRRDFSTGTSGQETQYF.

The rearrangement links TRBV5-5 to TRBJ2-7, with D uncertain. CDR3 length equals 14 residues. V dropped 4 bases and J dropped 3 bases, with 14 bases sitting between them. Germline loops: CDR1 SGHKS, CDR2 YYEKEE (reference sequence). CDR3 DNA: TGTGCCAGCAGCCCAGGTTTGGTGAGCTACGAGCAGTACTTC. Its protein product is CASSPGLVSYEQYF.

The rearrangement joins TRBV10-3 to TRBJ1-5; D unclear. CDR1 and CDR2 from the germline V gene are ENHRY and SYGVKD. Trimming took off 11 bases at V and 3 bases at J, with 14 bases between the two ends. The length of the CDR3 is 13 residues. CDR3 sequence reads: CASGSRYNQPQHF. The CDR3 nucleotides read TGTGCCTCTGGGTCCAGGTACAATCAGCCCCAGCATTTT.

This clonotype was picked up many times. Germline and junction disagree at one end, which may indicate a read error. The chain couples TRBV5-1 to TRBJ2-5; TRBD1 might be the D (6 bases). This CDR3 is built from 13 residues. Germline assignment: CDR1 SGHRS and CDR2 YFSETQ. CDR3 nucleotide sequence: TGTGCCAGCAGCTTAGGGGGCCAAGAGACCCAGTACTTC. This encodes CASSLGGQETQYF.

This clonotype was recorded a few times. The chain uses TRBV4-3 and TRBJ2-5; D may be TRBD1 or TRBD2 (5 bases each). The CDR3 has 14 amino acids. CDR1 and CDR2 from the germline V gene are LGHNA and YSLEER. The germline V and J ends were trimmed by 4 bases and 5 bases, with 14 bases remaining between them. CDR3 loop: CASSLTRDEETQYF. The CDR3 DNA reads as TGCGCCAGCAGCCTAACCCGGGACGAGGAGACCCAGTACTTC.

The chain employs TRBV7-8 and TRBJ2-1, with a tentative D call TRBD2 (6 bases). This CDR3 is built from 16 residues. From germline, CDR1 is SGHVS and CDR2 FQNEAQ. Between the trimmed V and J ends, which lost 5 bases and 3 bases, there was a span of 17 bases. CDR3 nucleotide sequence: TGTGCCAGCAGCCAGAGGCCTAGCGATTACTACAATGAGCAGTTCTTC. It is translated as CASSQRPSDYYNEQFF.

This clonotype has only a few counts. J is TRBJ2-1 and V is TRBV10-3, with 8 bases identical to TRBD2. Trimming removed 3 bases from V and 8 bases from J; junction bases left unmatched: 6. This CDR3 comprises 14 residues. Germline lookup yields CDR1 ENHRY and CDR2 SYGVKD. CDR3 residues: CAISDPGLVYEQFF. CDR3 nucleotide sequence: TGTGCCATCAGTGATCCGGGACTAGTTTATGAGCAGTTCTTC.

V gene TRBV4-2 combines with J gene TRBJ2-7; the D gene is possibly TRBD2 (6 bases). CDR3 length: 14 amino acids. Trimming took 0 bases from V and 6 from J, leaving 12 bases between them. CDR1 LGHNA and CDR2 YNFKEQ come from the germline V gene. The CDR3 reads CASSQDLAGGEQYF. The CDR3 bases are TGTGCCAGCAGCCAAGATTTAGCCGGGGGCGAGCAGTACTTC.

The chain recombines TRBV6-5 with TRBJ1-2; D gene uncertain. CDR3 length: 16 residues. Germline V gene lookup returns CDR1 MNHEY and CDR2 SVGAGI. Trimming stripped 2 bases from V and 6 bases from J, with 19 bases between. In DNA form, the CDR3 reads TGTGCCAGCAGTTACGATTTAGGCGGGCAGATTAATGGCTACACCTTC. Protein: CASSYDLGGQINGYTF.

The chain links TRBV5-6 to TRBJ2-1, with 8 positions matching TRBD1. V shed 4 bases, J shed 4 bases, and the junction held 10 bases outside the gene matches. Germline V lookup: CDR1 SGHDT, CDR2 YYEEEE. This CDR3 region has 16 residues. CDR3 sequence (DNA): TGTGCCAGCAGCCAGGCGACAGGGGCGGTATACAATGAGCAGTTCTTC. It translates to CASSQATGAVYNEQFF.

This clonotype was counted only a few times. This chain uses TRBV7-9 with TRBJ1-1; D remains ambiguous. With 2 bases removed from V and 8 bases from J, the gap between germline ends came to 9 bases. This CDR3 is built from 12 residues. CDR1 is SEHNR and CDR2 is FQNEAQ in the germline V gene (reference sequence). The CDR3 sequence is CASSLRTAEAFF. The CDR3 DNA follows: TGTGCCAGCAGCTTAAGGACGGCCGAAGCTTTCTTT.

The J gene is TRBJ2-1, the V gene TRBV27; no firm D call. Germline lookup yields CDR1 MNHEY and CDR2 SMNVEV (reference sequence). This CDR3 is 13 amino acids long. V lost 8 bases and J lost 0, with 8 bases in between. The DNA of the CDR3 is TGTGCCAGCTGCTTGAGCTCCTACAATGAGCAGTTCTTC. It encodes CASCLSSYNEQFF.

This clonotype was found a few times. The V and J genes are TRBV2 and TRBJ1-4, with 8 bases that match TRBD1. The CDR3 contains 16 residues. Germline CDR1 SNHLY, CDR2 FYNNEI. Trimming removed 1 base from V and 2 bases from J; junction bases left unmatched: 3. CDR3 region: CASSEVTGATNEKLFF. CDR3 DNA sequence: TGTGCCAGCAGTGAAGTGACAGGGGCCACTAATGAAAAACTGTTTTTT.